This T cell receptor beta chain was retrieved from a study of metastatic and nonmetastatic thyroid tumors. At the level of the study: Where malignant and benign thyroid patients were concerned, repertoires were compared across blood and tumor or nodule tissue.

Study-level points and caveats: Across blood and tumor, TCR beta diversity in malignant thyroid tumors was reportedly significantly higher than in benign nodules.

Of note for this clone: Its matching antigen is unknown.

All patients were treatment-naive before thyroid surgery. Authors' data handling: It was from CDR3 differences across clinicopathological groups that a distant-metastasis classifier for papillary thyroid cancer was built. TCRdb called clones again from the PCR reads with MiXCR. These V and J calls rely on TCRdb rather than the paper's analysis. The sample lists about 11,000 clones, over 30% occurring once. CDR3 length equals 13 residues. V gave up 4 bases and J gave up 5 bases; unmatched junction bases: 3. Sequencing was carried out using tumor tissue. V usage is TRBV12-3 or TRBV12-4 and J usage is TRBJ1-2, with 8 bases matching TRBD1. The TCR sequence derives from a female donor with papillary thyroid cancer or a benign thyroid nodule (not recorded which). Some clones in this sample may be carry-over from other donors' samples. DNA for the CDR3: TGTGCCAGCAGTTCGACAGGGGAGTATGGCTACACCTTC. Its protein product is CASSSTGEYGYTF.